This TCR beta chain was found in a study of cytomegalovirus exposure and HLA in healthy donors. The CDR3 covers 16 residues. With V trimmed by 4 bases and J by 5 bases, 5 bases remained unmatched. Looked up from germline, CDR1 is SGHNT and CDR2 is YYREEE (reference sequence). This clone was seen a handful of times. PCR amplification relied on 60 Vbeta primers (plus 13 Jbeta primers). The method was immunoSEQ multiplex PCR; TCRdb's version includes in-frame clones alone and lacks a portion of them. The sample has approximately 140,000 clones; approximately 67% are singletons. Material for sequencing was PBMCs. The sequence was collected from a woman between 55 and 75 years old in good health and CMV-seronegative. The gene calls are TRBV5-4 and TRBJ1-6, with 11 bases matching TRBD1. The CDR3 reads CASSIRDRGNNSPLHF. For the CDR3, the DNA is TGTGCCAGCAGCATCCGGGACAGGGGGAATAATTCACCCCTCCACTTT.